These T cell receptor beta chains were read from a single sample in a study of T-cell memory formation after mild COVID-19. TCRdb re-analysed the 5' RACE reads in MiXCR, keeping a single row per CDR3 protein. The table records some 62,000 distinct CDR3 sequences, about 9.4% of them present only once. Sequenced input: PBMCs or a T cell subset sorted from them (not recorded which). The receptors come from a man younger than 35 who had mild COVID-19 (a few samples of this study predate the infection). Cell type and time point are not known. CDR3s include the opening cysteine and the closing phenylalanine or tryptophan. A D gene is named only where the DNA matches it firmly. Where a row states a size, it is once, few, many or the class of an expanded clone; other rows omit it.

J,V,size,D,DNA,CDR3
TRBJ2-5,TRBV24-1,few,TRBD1,TGTGCCACCAGTGAGGACAGGGGGCGAGAGACCCAGTACTTC,CATSEDRGRETQYF
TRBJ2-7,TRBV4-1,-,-,TGCGCCAGCAGCCAAATCGGGGGTAACTCCTACGAGCAGTACTTC,CASSQIGGNSYEQYF
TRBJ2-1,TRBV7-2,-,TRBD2,TGTGCCAGCAGCTCACTAGCGGGGGCCTACAATGAGCAGTTCTTC,CASSSLAGAYNEQFF
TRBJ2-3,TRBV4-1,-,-,TGCGCCAGCAGCCAAGAGTCCTACCCTAGCACAGATACGCAGTATTTT,CASSQESYPSTDTQYF
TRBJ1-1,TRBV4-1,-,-,TGCGCCAGCACCCAGGACCCGGGCACTGAAGCTTTCTTT,CASTQDPGTEAFF
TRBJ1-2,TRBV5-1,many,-,TGCGCCAGCAGCTCTGCCGCGGACGCCGTCTATGGCTACACCTTC,CASSSAADAVYGYTF
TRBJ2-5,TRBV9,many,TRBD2,TGTGCCAGCAGCCCTCGGCTAGCGGGAGAGCAAGAGACCCAGTACTTC,CASSPRLAGEQETQYF
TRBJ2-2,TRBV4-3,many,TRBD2,TGCGCCAGCAGCCAAGAGCTAGCGGGGCCAATAAACACCGGGGAGCTGTTTTTT,CASSQELAGPINTGELFF
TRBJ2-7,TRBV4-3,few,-,TGCGCCAGCAGCCAAGAATCACGGAGGCCCTACGAGCAGTACTTC,CASSQESRRPYEQYF
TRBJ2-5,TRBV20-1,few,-,TGCAGTGCTAGGGTAGGGGTCCAGAAGACCCAGTACTTC,CSARVGVQKTQYF
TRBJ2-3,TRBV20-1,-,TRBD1,TGCAGGGGACAGGGTCACACAGATACGCAGTATTTT,CRGQGHTDTQYF
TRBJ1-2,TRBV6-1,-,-,TGTGCCAGCAAGACAGCCTCCCAGGGTGGCTACACCTTC,CASKTASQGGYTF
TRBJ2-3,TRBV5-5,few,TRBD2,TGTGCCAGCAGCCCCGGGACTAGCGGGGGGGATACGCAGTATTTT,CASSPGTSGGDTQYF
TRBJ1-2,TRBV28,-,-,TGTGCCAGCAGCCTACGGGAAACAGGATATGGCTACACCTTC,CASSLRETGYGYTF
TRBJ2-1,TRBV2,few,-,TGTGCCAGCAGTGAAGCAGTCAGGGGAGGGTTCTTC,CASSEAVRGGFF
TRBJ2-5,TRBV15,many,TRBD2,TGTGCCACCAGCAGAGATAGGCAGCGGGGACTAGAGACCCAGTACTTC,CATSRDRQRGLETQYF
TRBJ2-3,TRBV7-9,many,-,TGTGCCAGCAGCACCAATCGGGGGGCCGGGGGAGATACGCAGTATTTT,CASSTNRGAGGDTQYF
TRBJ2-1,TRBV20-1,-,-,TGCAGTGCTAGTGAGCAGGACAATGAGCAGTTCTTC,CSASEQDNEQFF
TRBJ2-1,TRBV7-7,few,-,TGTGCTAGCAGCTTAGAGGGCCTCGCCAATGAGCAGTTCTTC,CASSLEGLANEQFF
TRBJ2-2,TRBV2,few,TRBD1,TGTGCCAGCAGACCTGAGACAGGGATAAACGGGGAGCTGTTTTTT,CASRPETGINGELFF
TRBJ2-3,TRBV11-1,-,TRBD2,TGTGCCAGCAGCTCCAGGACTAGCGGGTGGACAGATACGCAGTATTTT,CASSSRTSGWTDTQYF
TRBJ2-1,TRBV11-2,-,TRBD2,TGTGCCAGCAGCTCCTTAGCGGGGCTGGTGGGCAATGAGCAGTTCTTC,CASSSLAGLVGNEQFF
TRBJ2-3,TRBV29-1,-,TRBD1,TGCAGCGGGGGGACAGGGTCGTCAGATACGCAGTATTTT,CSGGTGSSDTQYF
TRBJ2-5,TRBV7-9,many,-,TGTGCCAGCAGCTTATCACGGCTGGTAGAGACCCAGTACTTC,CASSLSRLVETQYF
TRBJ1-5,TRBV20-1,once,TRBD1,TGCAGTGCTACAGGGGGCGCCGAGCAGCCCCAGCATTTT,CSATGGAEQPQHF
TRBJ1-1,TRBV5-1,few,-,TGCGCCAGCAGTGAGGGAGACCAAAGGGCCGGTTTCTTT,CASSEGDQRAGFF
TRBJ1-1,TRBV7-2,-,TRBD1,TGTGCCAGCAGCACGGGACAGGACCTTGAAGCTTTCTTT,CASSTGQDLEAFF
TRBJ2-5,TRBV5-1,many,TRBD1,TGCGCCAGCAGCCGGAGACAGGGCGACCAAGAGACCCAGTACTTC,CASSRRQGDQETQYF
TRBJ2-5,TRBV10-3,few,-,TGTGCCATCGCAAGACAGAGAGAAGAGACCCAGTACTTC,CAIARQREETQYF
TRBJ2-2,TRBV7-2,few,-,TGTGCCAGCAGCTCCAATCAGGAGGCCGGGGAGCTGTTTTTT,CASSSNQEAGELFF
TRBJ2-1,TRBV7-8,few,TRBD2,TGTGCCAGCAGCTTTAAGCGGGGGGGCTCCTACAATGAGCAGTTCTTC,CASSFKRGGSYNEQFF
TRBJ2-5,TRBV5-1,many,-,TGCGCCAGCGGACAAAACAGGGCGGGGGAGACCCAGTACTTC,CASGQNRAGETQYF
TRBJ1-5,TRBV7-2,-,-,TGTGCCAGCAGCACGGGGGGCCCTAATCAGCCCCAGCATTTT,CASSTGGPNQPQHF
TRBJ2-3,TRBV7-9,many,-,TGTGCCAGCAGCTTAGTGGGTACTGCGAGAGATACGCAGTATTTT,CASSLVGTARDTQYF
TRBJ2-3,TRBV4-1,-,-,TGCGCCAGCAGCCAGTTCGGACGGCCTGTCACAGATACGCAGTATTTT,CASSQFGRPVTDTQYF
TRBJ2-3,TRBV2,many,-,TGTGCCAGCAGTGAAGTGGGGGCCCGCACAGATACGCAGTATTTT,CASSEVGARTDTQYF
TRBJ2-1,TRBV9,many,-,TGTGCCAGCAGCGTAGATCCGGTTTACAATGAGCAGTTCTTC,CASSVDPVYNEQFF
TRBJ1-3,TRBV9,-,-,TGTGCCAGCAGCCCCACAGGGAGGGAAAACACCATATATTTT,CASSPTGRENTIYF
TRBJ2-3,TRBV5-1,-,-,TGCGCCAGCAGCTTTTCTTCAGATACGCAGTATTTT,CASSFSSDTQYF
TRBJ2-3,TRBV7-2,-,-,TGTGCCAGCAGCTTTAAACCGGGACGAAGCACAGATACGCAGTATTTT,CASSFKPGRSTDTQYF
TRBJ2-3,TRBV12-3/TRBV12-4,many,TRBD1,TGTGCCAGCAGTCGGGACAGGGGAGGAGATACGCAGTATTTT,CASSRDRGGDTQYF
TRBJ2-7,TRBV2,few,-,TGTGCCAGCAGTGTCAGCTCTCATTCCTACGAGCAGTACTTC,CASSVSSHSYEQYF
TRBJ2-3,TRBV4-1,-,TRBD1,TGCGCCAGCAGCCGACCGGGACAGAGACTTCGTAGAGATACGCAGTATTTT,CASSRPGQRLRRDTQYF
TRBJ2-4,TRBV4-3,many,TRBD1,TGCGCCAGCAGCCAGGACGGACAGGGAAACATTCAGTACTTC,CASSQDGQGNIQYF
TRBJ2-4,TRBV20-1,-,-,TGCAGTGCTAGTGGTATAGCCAAAAACATTCAGTACTTC,CSASGIAKNIQYF